The clone carrying this T cell receptor beta chain was counted once. Its antigen is currently unknown. PCR employed 60 Vbeta and 13 Jbeta primers. Repertoires were generated with immunoSEQ multiplex PCR, while TCRdb's copy carries only in-frame clones and drops some. The top ten clones hold approximately 3.9% of a sample with roughly 100,000 clones, 55% to 65% of them seen once. The CDR3 runs 13 residues. The V and J ends lost 8 bases and 0 bases respectively, with 8 bases between them. The germline gives CDR1 KGHSH, CDR2 LQKENI. This sample was included in a study of cytomegalovirus exposure and HLA in healthy donors. General study results and limits: Across donors, sequencing depth was assumed by presence/absence analyses to be roughly uniform. TCR beta chains numbering 164 were designated cytomegalovirus-associated.

The sample comprised PBMCs. The genes are TRBV18 and TRBJ1-3, with D unclear. This receptor was identified in a man under 40 in good health and CMV-seropositive. In nucleotides, the CDR3 is TGTGCCAGCCGGGGAGGCTCTGGAAACACCATATATTTT. Its protein is CASRGGSGNTIYF.